This entry lists 8 T cell receptor beta chains sequenced from one sample in a study of blood T cell repertoires in COVID-19. Clones were read by immunoSEQ multiplex PCR, and TCRdb kept only the in-frame ones, dropping some. The sample includes approximately 300,000 clones, around nine tenths seen only once; the top ten take approximately 6.8%. Specimen: peripheral blood. All receptors come from a woman between 25 and 40 years old with COVID-19, enrolled during active disease.

In DNA, the CDR3 is TGTGCCAGCAGCGCGGGACTAGCGGGGCCTGGCGGGCAGTTCTTC. Translation gives CASSAGLAGPGGQFF. The genes are TRBV7-2 and TRBJ2-1, with 13 bases fitting TRBD2. This CDR3 spans 15 amino acids. V lost 5 bases and J lost 12; bases outside the gene matches: 10. Germline CDR1 reads SGHTA; CDR2 reads FQGNSA.

This chain uses TRBV12-3 or TRBV12-4 with TRBJ1-2; D perhaps matches TRBD1 (6 bases). Deletions cut 5 bases from V and 2 bases from J, with 9 bases between. The CDR3 is 13 amino acids. CDR3: CASSGQRNYGYTF. Here the CDR3 DNA reads TGTGCCAGCAGTGGACAGCGGAACTATGGCTACACCTTC.

The chain employs TRBV5-6 and TRBJ1-2; D is unclear. CDR1 SGHDT and CDR2 YYEEEE come from the germline V gene. The CDR3 consists of 14 residues. Trimming pared 0 bases from V and 0 bases from J, leaving 6 bases between. CDR3 sequence reads: CASSLGHTNYGYTF. The CDR3 DNA follows: TGTGCCAGCAGCTTGGGACATACTAACTATGGCTACACCTTC.

The chain couples TRBV12-5 to TRBJ2-1; 9 bases line up with TRBD1. CDR3 length: 15 residues. Germline values: CDR1 LGHNT, CDR2 FRNRAP. The trim removed 6 bases at V and 5 bases at J, leaving 8 bases unmatched. CDR3 nucleotide sequence: TGTGCTAGTGGACCCGGGACAGGGTTTAACAATGAGCAGTTCTTC. It yields the protein CASGPGTGFNNEQFF.

This clone has a handful of counts. The chain is built from TRBV7-8 and TRBJ2-2, with unresolved D. Germline-derived CDR1 and CDR2 are SGHVS and FQNEAQ. Trimming cost V 6 bases and J 0 bases, with 8 bases left between them. CDR3 size: 14 residues. CDR3 DNA sequence: TGTGCCAGCAGAGCCGCCCCGAACACCGGGGAGCTGTTTTTT. This translates into CASRAAPNTGELFF.

The rearrangement links TRBV2 to TRBJ1-1, with TRBD1 as a possible D gene (5 bases). The germline CDR1 and CDR2 sequences are SNHLY and FYNNEI. Deletions cut 7 bases from V and 4 bases from J, with 25 bases between. The CDR3 loop spans 17 amino acids. The CDR3: CASIKLPGYEPGTEAFF. CDR3 bases: TGTGCCAGCATTAAGCTGCCAGGGTACGAACCCGGCACTGAAGCTTTCTTT.

The chain couples TRBV27 to TRBJ2-4, with 11 bases matching TRBD2. Per the germline V gene, CDR1 is MNHEY and CDR2 is SMNVEV (reference sequence). Trimming at V came to 3 bases and at J to 9 bases, leaving 10 bases not matched to a gene. The CDR3 spans 16 residues. DNA for the CDR3: TGTGCCAGCAGTTTTAGCGGGAGGGCCGGGGGCGGCATTCAGTACTTC. It specifies CASSFSGRAGGGIQYF.

This sequence joins TRBV28 and TRBJ2-1, with D perhaps TRBD2 (6 bases). Trimming removed 6 bases from V and 1 base from J, with 7 bases in between. The CDR3 runs 13 residues. Germline CDR1 reads MDHEN; CDR2 reads SYDVKM. The CDR3 DNA reads TGTGCCAGCAGCGGGAGTTCCTACAATGAGCAGTTCTTC. It codes for CASSGSSYNEQFF.